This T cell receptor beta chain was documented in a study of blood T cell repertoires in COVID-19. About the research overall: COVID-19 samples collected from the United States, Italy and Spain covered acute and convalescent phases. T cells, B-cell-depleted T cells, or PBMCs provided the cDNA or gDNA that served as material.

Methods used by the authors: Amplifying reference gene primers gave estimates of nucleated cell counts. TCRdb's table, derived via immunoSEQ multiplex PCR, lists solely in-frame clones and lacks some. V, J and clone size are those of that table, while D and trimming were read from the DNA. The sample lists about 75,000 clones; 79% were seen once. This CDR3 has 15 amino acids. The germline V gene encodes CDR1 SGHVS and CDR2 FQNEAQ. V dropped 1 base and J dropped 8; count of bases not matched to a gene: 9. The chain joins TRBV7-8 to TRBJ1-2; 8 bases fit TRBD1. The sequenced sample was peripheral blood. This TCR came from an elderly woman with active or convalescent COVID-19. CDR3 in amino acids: CASSLVGTGGTGYTF. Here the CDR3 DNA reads TGTGCCAGCAGCTTAGTGGGTACAGGGGGTACGGGCTACACCTTC.